This T cell receptor (beta chain) was captured in a study of shared clonotypes between healthy human individuals. Study results and caveats: Clonotype sharing among the donors was expected to vary with sequencing depth.

The method was immunoSEQ multiplex PCR; TCRdb's version includes in-frame clones alone and lacks a portion of them. The sample has 700,000 or so clones; about three quarters are singletons. J lost 6 bases, V lost 1 base, and 4 bases had no gene match. CDR1 and CDR2 (germline): SGHRS, YFSETQ. CDR3 size: 14 residues. In regard to this clone: Antigen: not known.

The material sequenced was memory CD4+ T cells sorted from blood. Subset defined: CD45RA-negative fraction. V and J are TRBV5-1 and TRBJ2-7; 10 bases align to TRBD2. The receptor comes from a woman in her 30s in good health. The CDR3 DNA sequence: TGCGCCAGCAGCTTGACTAGCGGGATGGGCGAGCAGTACTTC. Its protein product is CASSLTSGMGEQYF.